A single T cell receptor beta chain is shown here with its context. The data were taken from a study of blood T cells in healthy people across ages. The second PCR ran roughly 6 to 12 cycles with a sample-barcoded 5' primer and J-beta primers. From the 5' RACE reads, TCRdb called clonotypes with MiXCR, one entry per CDR3 protein. In the table there are about 1.5 million distinct CDR3 sequences, roughly 45% of which are singletons. CDR1 is SQVTM and CDR2 is ANQGSEA in the germline V gene. Trimming took off 7 bases at V and 6 bases at J, with 19 bases between the two ends. The CDR3 totals 14 residues. This TCR came from a woman in her late teens or twenties in good health. The chain is built from TRBV29-1 and TRBJ2-1; tentatively, D is TRBD2 (7 bases). Sequencing was carried out using blood. As DNA, the CDR3 is TGCAGCGCCCTAGGGGGGGAGAGGGGCAATGAGCAGTTCTTC. Its protein product is CSALGGERGNEQFF.